These 11 T cell receptor beta chains share one sample of origin, sequenced in a study of T cell repertoires in cytomegalovirus infection. TCRdb re-called the reads through MiXCR, storing one row per CDR3 protein. The data show about 130,000 distinct CDR3 sequences, 25% to 35% seen once. Their antigens remain unidentified. This specimen consisted of CD8+ T cells from cultured PBMCs, obtained from culture after CMV antigen stimulation. All receptors derive from a human donor in good health (CMV status not recorded). Some clones in this sample may be carry-over from other donors' samples.

This chain connects TRBV24-1 to TRBJ1-3; TRBD1 is a possible D gene (5 bases). In germline, CDR1 is KGHDR, CDR2 SFDVKD. The germline V and J ends were trimmed by 8 bases and 0 bases, with 19 bases remaining between them. CDR3 length: 17 residues. CDR3 protein: CATTHTGDPYSGNTIYF. Written as DNA, the CDR3 is TGTGCCACCACGCATACAGGAGACCCTTACTCTGGAAACACCATATATTTT.

The V call is TRBV5-5, the J call TRBJ1-2; D gene ambiguous. Deletions cut 0 bases from V and 4 bases from J, with 10 bases between. CDR1 and CDR2 from the germline V gene are SGHKS and YYEKEE (reference sequence). The CDR3 spans 14 residues. CDR3 sequence: CASSLEPQGYGYTF. The CDR3 DNA sequence: TGTGCCAGCAGCTTGGAGCCGCAAGGCTATGGCTACACCTTC.

This chain uses TRBV28 with TRBJ1-2, with D unresolved. Deletions cut 6 bases from V and 2 bases from J, with 13 bases between. CDR3 length: 14 residues. CDR1 MDHEN and CDR2 SYDVKM come from the germline V gene. The CDR3 sequence is CASRPAGINYGYTF. CDR3 bases: TGTGCCAGCAGGCCCGCCGGGATAAACTATGGCTACACCTTC.

The V call is TRBV12-3 or TRBV12-4, the J call TRBJ1-1; D remains unclear. V lost 5 bases and J lost 0, with 13 bases in between. CDR3 length: 15 residues. CDR3 in DNA: TGTGCCAGCAGTCTGCACAGAGTAATGAACACTGAAGCTTTCTTT. Translation gives CASSLHRVMNTEAFF.

The chain combines TRBV7-8 with TRBJ1-2; D might be TRBD1 (5 bases). The CDR3 runs to 15 residues. The ends were cut back, 1 base at V and 2 bases at J, with 11 bases in the middle. Germline loops: CDR1 SGHVS, CDR2 FQNEAQ. In DNA, the CDR3 is TGTGCCAGCAGCTTAGAACCGGGACGCAACTATGGCTACACCTTC. Its translation is CASSLEPGRNYGYTF.

This clonotype has more than one count but fewer than ten. The rearrangement joins TRBV11-2 to TRBJ2-1, with 9 nucleotides matching TRBD2. Trimming at V came to 5 bases and at J to 4 bases, leaving 9 bases not matched to a gene. Germline CDR1 and CDR2: SGHAT and FQNNGV. CDR3 length: 16 amino acids. In DNA form, the CDR3 reads TGTGCCAGCAGCCTTATCTCTAGCGGGGTTTACAATGAGCAGTTCTTC. Its protein product is CASSLISSGVYNEQFF.

As concerns this clonotype: A read error may account for a junction end that differs from germline. The V call is TRBV28, the J call TRBJ1-6; 7 bases are a match to TRBD1. CDR3 size: 16 residues. Per germline, CDR1 MDHEN and CDR2 SYDVKM. Here the CDR3 reads CASSPTWFWRGLPLHF. CDR3 nucleotide sequence: TGCGCCAGCAGTCCCACCTGGTTCTGGAGGGGGCTTCCCCTCCACTTT.

The chain couples TRBV12-5 to TRBJ2-7, with 11 bases fitting TRBD2. The germline V gene has CDR1 LGHNT and CDR2 FRNRAP. The ends lost 5 bases at V and 5 bases at J; junction bases unmatched: 8. This CDR3 spans 15 amino acids. This chain's CDR3 is CASGPRLAGRHEQYF. The CDR3 DNA sequence: TGTGCTAGTGGTCCCCGACTAGCGGGGCGGCACGAGCAGTACTTC.

This clonotype was seen many times. This sequence joins TRBV7-2 and TRBJ2-7; TRBD1 aligns across 10 bases. J was trimmed by 5 bases and V by 3 bases; bases with no gene match: 7. The CDR3 extends over 15 amino acids. CDR1 and CDR2 from the germline V gene are SGHTA and FQGNSA. In DNA form, the CDR3 reads TGTGCCAGCAGCTTGATCGACAGGGGGCTCAACGAGCAGTACTTC. It encodes CASSLIDRGLNEQYF.

V and J are TRBV7-4 and TRBJ1-3, with 9 nucleotides matching TRBD1. CDR3 length equals 17 residues. J lost 1 base, V lost 5 bases, and 9 bases had no gene match. The germline V gene encodes CDR1 SGHVT and CDR2 SQSDAQ. CDR3 in amino acids: CASSPIYRGPSGNTIYF. CDR3 nucleotide sequence: TGTGCCAGCAGCCCAATCTACAGGGGGCCGTCTGGAAACACCATATATTTT.

This chain links TRBV11-2 with TRBJ2-7, with 12 bases fitting TRBD2. CDR1 SGHAT and CDR2 FQNNGV come from the germline V gene. The J segment lost 3 bases and the V segment lost 3 bases, leaving 3 bases of the junction unmatched. This CDR3 region has 15 residues. The CDR3 loop reads CASSFSTSGGYEQYF. CDR3 nucleotide sequence: TGTGCCAGCAGCTTCTCGACTAGCGGGGGCTACGAGCAGTACTTC.